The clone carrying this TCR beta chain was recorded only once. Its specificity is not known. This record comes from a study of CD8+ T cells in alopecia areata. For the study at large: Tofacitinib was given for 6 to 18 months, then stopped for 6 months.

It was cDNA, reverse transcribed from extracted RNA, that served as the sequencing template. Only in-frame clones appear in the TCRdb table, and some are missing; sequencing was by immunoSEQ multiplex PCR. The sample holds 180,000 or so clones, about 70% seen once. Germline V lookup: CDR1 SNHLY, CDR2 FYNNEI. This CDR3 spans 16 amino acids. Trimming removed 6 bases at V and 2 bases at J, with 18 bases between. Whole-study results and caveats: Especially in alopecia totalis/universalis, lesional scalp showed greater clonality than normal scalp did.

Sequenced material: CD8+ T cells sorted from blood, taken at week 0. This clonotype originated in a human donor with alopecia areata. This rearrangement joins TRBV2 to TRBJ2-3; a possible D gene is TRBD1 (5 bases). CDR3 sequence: CASRGTDISSTDTQYF. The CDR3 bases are TGTGCCAGCAGAGGAACGGACATCTCCTCCACAGATACGCAGTATTTT.